The source of this T cell receptor (beta chain) is a study of human T cells and chemical hapten exposure. Study as a whole: The sensitizing agent was 2% DPC, placed on about 2 cm by about 2 cm of upper inner arm skin. Small differences in pooled library volume mainly drove the variation in TCR yields per sample. Study-level points and caveats: Large CDR3 similarity clusters arose significantly more often from expanded TCRs than from controls.

J gave up 2 bases and V 6 bases, and 7 bases lay outside the gene matches. The CDR3 is 14 residues long. CDR1 SQVTM and CDR2 ANQGSEA come from the germline V gene. TCRdb reanalysed the RACE reads using MiXCR and keeps one entry per CDR3 protein. The data show a few hundred thousand distinct CDR3 sequences, roughly 8.9% seen once. The time point here: pre-sensitization, week 0. Specified treatment: therapeutic diphenylcyclopropenone sensitization with weekly scalp DPC. As regards this clonotype: Antigen: not known.

This sequence was found in a woman in her thirties or forties with alopecia areata. Some clones in this sample may be carry-over from other donors' samples. This sequence joins TRBV29-1 and TRBJ2-3, with 8 bases identical to TRBD1. The sequencing used whole blood, collected in connection with sensitization to the hapten diphenylcyclopropenone (DPC). The CDR3 DNA reads as TGCAGCGTCGCCGACAGGGGCCTCACAGATACGCAGTATTTT. This sequence encodes CSVADRGLTDTQYF.